Sequencing of this T cell receptor (beta chain) was carried out in a study of PD-L1 blockade in urothelial cancer. Whole-study context: Patients, treated from 2014 onward, received atezolizumab 1,200 mg intravenously every 3 weeks. Each blood sample yielded a median of 141,255 T cells.

TCRdb keeps only in-frame clones here, not all; method: immunoSEQ multiplex PCR. This sample has around 51,000 clones; 70% to 90% occur once, and the top ten carry roughly 17%. V lost 3 bases to trimming and J lost 2 bases, with 5 bases between them. Germline loops: CDR1 SQVTM, CDR2 ANQGSEA. CDR3 size: 11 residues. Study outcomes and limitations: Stronger expansion of tumor-associated clones in blood at 3 weeks distinguished durable-benefit patients.

Samples were collected from each patient before treatment and during treatment. Each patient gave between 1 and 8 of them in total. Comments on this clone: As yet, its antigen is unknown.

The sequencing used PBMCs, collected around atezolizumab (anti-PD-L1) treatment. The receptor was isolated from a man aged 55 to 70 with urothelial cancer. The V call is TRBV29-1, the J call TRBJ2-7; weak D call: TRBD2 (5 bases). In DNA form, the CDR3 reads TGCAGCGTTGAGGGAGCCTACGAGCAGTACTTC. It translates to CSVEGAYEQYF.